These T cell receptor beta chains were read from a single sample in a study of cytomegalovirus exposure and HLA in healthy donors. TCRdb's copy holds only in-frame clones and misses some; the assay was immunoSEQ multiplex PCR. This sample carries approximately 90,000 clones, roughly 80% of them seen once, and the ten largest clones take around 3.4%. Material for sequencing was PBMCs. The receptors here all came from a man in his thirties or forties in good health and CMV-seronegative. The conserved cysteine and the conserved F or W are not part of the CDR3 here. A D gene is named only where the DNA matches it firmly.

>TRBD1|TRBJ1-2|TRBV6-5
ASTRGDRGHYGYT
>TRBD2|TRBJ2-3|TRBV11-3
ASSLRWSGGGTDTQY
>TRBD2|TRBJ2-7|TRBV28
ASRRGTSGSYHHYEQY
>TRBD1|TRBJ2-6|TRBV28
ASSFPGTGTGANVLT
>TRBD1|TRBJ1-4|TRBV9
ASSAEGQWPEKLF
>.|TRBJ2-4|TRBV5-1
ASSPSPGEHIQY
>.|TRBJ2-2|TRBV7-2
ASAFGQGDGELF
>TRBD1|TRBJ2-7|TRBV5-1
ASHAGTGFYEQY
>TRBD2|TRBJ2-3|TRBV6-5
ASSYGLATDTQY
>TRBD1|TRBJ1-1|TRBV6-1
ASSGRQGTRAF
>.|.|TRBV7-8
ASSLNGILAYEQY
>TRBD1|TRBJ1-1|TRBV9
ASSVGGGQGKQGTEAF
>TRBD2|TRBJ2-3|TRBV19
ASSSWTSGGLTDTQY
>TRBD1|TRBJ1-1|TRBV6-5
ASSSETGIMNTEAF
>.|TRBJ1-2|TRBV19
ASTTQGNYGYT
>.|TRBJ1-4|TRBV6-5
ASSYSGTLNEKLF
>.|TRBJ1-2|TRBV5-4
ASSRGTTTNYGYT
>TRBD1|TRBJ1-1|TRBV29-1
SVNRGYNTEAF
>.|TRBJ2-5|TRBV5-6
ASSLIDRYQEAQY
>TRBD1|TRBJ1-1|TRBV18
ASPTGAGAF
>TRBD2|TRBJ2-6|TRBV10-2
ASSETSGISGANVLT
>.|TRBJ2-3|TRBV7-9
ASTRPSTDTQY
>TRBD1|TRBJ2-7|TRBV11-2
ASSPQGGTGLSYEQY
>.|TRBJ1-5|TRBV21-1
ASSCGGGPGMSNQPQH
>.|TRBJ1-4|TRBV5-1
ASTPGRFLNEKLF
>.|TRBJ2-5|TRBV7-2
ASSLGGGPQETQY
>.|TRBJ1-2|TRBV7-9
ASSSGQDGYT
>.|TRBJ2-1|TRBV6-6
ASSLLYNEQF
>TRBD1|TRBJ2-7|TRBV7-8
ASSLAPTGQGVYEQY
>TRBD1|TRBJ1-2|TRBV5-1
ASGTGQSTNYGYT
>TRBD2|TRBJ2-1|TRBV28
ASGGRLGLAGSYNEQF
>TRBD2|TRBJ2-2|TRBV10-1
ASSESGLAGVNTGELF
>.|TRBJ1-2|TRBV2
ASSEAQGTNYGYT
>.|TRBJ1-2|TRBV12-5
ASGLVGGPNYGYT
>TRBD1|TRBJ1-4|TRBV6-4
ASTRGTGEEKLF
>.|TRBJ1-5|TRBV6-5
ASSYSAGKNQPQH
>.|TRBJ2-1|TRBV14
ASSRLDSLSYNEQF
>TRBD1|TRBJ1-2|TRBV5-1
ASSLGDGDRVDYGYT
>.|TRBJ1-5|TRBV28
ASNRRVQPQH
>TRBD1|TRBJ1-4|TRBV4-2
SSSQRDRRNEKLF
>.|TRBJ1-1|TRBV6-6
ASSYFGGDGGTEAF